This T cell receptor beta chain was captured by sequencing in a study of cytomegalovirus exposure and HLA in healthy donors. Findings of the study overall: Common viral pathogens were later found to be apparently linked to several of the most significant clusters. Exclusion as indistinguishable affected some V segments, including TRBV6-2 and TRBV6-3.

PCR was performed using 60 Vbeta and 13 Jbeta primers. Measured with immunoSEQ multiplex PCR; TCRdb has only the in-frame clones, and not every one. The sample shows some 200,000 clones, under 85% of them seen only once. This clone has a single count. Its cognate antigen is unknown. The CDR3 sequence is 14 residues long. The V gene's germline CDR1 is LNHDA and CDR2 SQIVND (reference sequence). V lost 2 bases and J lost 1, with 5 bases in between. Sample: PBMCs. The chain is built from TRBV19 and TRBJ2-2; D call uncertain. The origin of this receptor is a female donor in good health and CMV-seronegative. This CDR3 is CASSISLNTGELFF. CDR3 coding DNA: TGTGCCAGTAGTATATCCTTGAACACCGGGGAGCTGTTTTTT. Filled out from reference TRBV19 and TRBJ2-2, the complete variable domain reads DGGITQSPKYLFRKEGQNVTLSCEQNLNHDAMYWYRQDPGQGLRLIYYSQIVNDFQKGDIAEGYSVSREKKESFPLTVTSAQKNPTAFYLCASSISLNTGELFFGEGSRLTVL.